The T cell receptor (beta chain) described here comes from a study of T cells in Graves' hyperthyroidism and ophthalmopathy. In its sample, this clonotype was seen many times. The antigen is unknown. Losses at the gene ends were 9 bases for V and 3 bases for J; bases not matched to a gene: 7. The CDR3 spans 14 residues. Germline values: CDR1 MDHEN, CDR2 SYDVKM. Researchers amplified the TCR beta CDR3 regions from RNA transcripts. The HTBI primer set was used in a first-round RT-PCR of the TCR CDR3. TCRdb called the multiplex PCR reads again in MiXCR, with one record for every CDR3 protein. The sample comprises hundreds of thousands of distinct CDR3 sequences, approximately 14% of which are singletons, and under 7% rests with the top ten. Whole-study findings and limits: The authors' 13 V-J model separated ophthalmopathy from stable hyperthyroidism. Ophthalmopathy got predicted by the model a median roughly six months before its onset. Most clonotypes expanded in thyroid above 0.001 were likewise present in blood.

Sequencing was carried out using blood. The sequence came from a woman in her twenties or thirties with Graves' hyperthyroidism that later progressed to Graves' ophthalmopathy. The chain employs TRBV28 and TRBJ2-3, with 9 nucleotides matching TRBD2. The CDR3 loop is CASLSGRRTDTQYF. The CDR3 DNA is TGTGCCAGTTTAAGCGGGAGGAGAACAGATACGCAGTATTTT.